These 12 T cell receptor beta chains came from one sample sequenced in a study of shared clonotypes between healthy human individuals. Measured with immunoSEQ multiplex PCR; TCRdb has only the in-frame clones, and not every one. This table has under 550,000 clones, 90% to 96% appearing once. The specimen sequenced was naive CD4+ T cells sorted from blood. This sample's subset: CD45RA+ positively selected. Receptors originate from a woman in her twenties or thirties in good health.

This clone was counted only a few times. This chain connects TRBV27 to TRBJ2-5, with D uncertain. CDR1 MNHEY and CDR2 SMNVEV come from the germline V gene (reference sequence). The CDR3 is 13 amino acids. V was cut by 2 bases and J by 4 bases, with 8 bases left in between. The CDR3 loop reads CASSLRRSETQYF. CDR3 nucleotides: TGTGCCAGCAGTTTACGACGGTCAGAGACCCAGTACTTC.

The CDR3 here is CASRKGSPSSYEQYF. The CDR3 coding sequence is TGCGCCAGCAGAAAGGGGTCTCCTAGCTCCTACGAGCAGTACTTC. The V call is TRBV5-1, the J call TRBJ2-5, with D perhaps TRBD1 (5 bases). The J call may be wrong; the DNA end is better matched by TRBJ2-7. The CDR3 totals 15 residues. Germline V gives CDR1 SGHRS, CDR2 YFSETQ.

The chain uses TRBV5-1 and TRBJ2-2; no reliable D call. The germline V and J ends were trimmed by 7 bases and 5 bases, with 9 bases remaining between them. CDR1 and CDR2 from the germline V gene are SGHRS and YFSETQ. The CDR3 extends over 12 amino acids. As DNA, the CDR3 is TGCGCCAGCTCATGGTCAACCGGGGAGCTGTTTTTT. Protein: CASSWSTGELFF.

V gene TRBV28 combines with J gene TRBJ2-1, with TRBD2 matching over 9 bases. The CDR3 loop spans 15 amino acids. V lost 2 bases to trimming and J lost 8 bases; unmatched junction nucleotides: 7. The germline V gene encodes CDR1 MDHEN and CDR2 SYDVKM. In DNA form, the CDR3 reads TGTGCCAGCAGTTTAGCGGGAGGGCCGTACCATGAGCAGTTCTTC. Residues: CASSLAGGPYHEQFF. Full variable domain (missing parts from reference TRBV28 and TRBJ2-1): DVKVTQSSRYLVKRTGEKVFLECVQDMDHENMFWYRQDPGLGLRLIYFSYDVKMKEKGDIPEGYSVSREKKERFSLILESASTNQTSMYLCASSLAGGPYHEQFFGPGTRLTVL.

Details on this clone: The sample has other DNA sequences that encode this CDR3 too. The chain has TRBV28 and TRBJ1-2; perhaps TRBD1 as D (6 bases). This CDR3 spans 13 amino acids. V lost 2 bases, J lost 7 bases, and 11 bases lay in between. Germline assignment: CDR1 MDHEN and CDR2 SYDVKM. The CDR3 region is CASSLPGARGYTF. The CDR3 DNA reads as TGTGCCAGCAGTTTACCGGGGGCGCGTGGCTACACCTTC.

This clone was found a few times. The chain employs TRBV7-9 and TRBJ1-1; D uncertain. V was clipped by 1 base and J by 1 base, with 4 bases between them. Germline V gene lookup returns CDR1 SEHNR and CDR2 FQNEAQ (reference sequence). There are 13 residues in the CDR3. CDR3 amino acids: CASSLGRNTEAFF. CDR3 in DNA: TGTGCCAGCAGCTTAGGGAGGAACACTGAAGCTTTCTTT. Full variable domain (rest looked up from reference TRBV7-9 and TRBJ1-1): DTGVSQNPRHKITKRGQNVTFRCDPISEHNRLYWYRQTLGQGPEFLTYFQNEAQLEKSRLLSDRFSAERPKGSFSTLEIQRTEQGDSAMYLCASSLGRNTEAFFGQGTRLTVV.

The chain uses TRBV7-3 and TRBJ2-5; D may correspond to TRBD1 or TRBD2 (5 bases each). Deletions cut 5 bases from V and 0 bases from J, with 16 bases between. The germline V gene has CDR1 SGHTA and CDR2 FQGTGA. The CDR3 runs to 16 residues. CDR3 sequence: CASSAAGAGNQETQYF. DNA for the CDR3: TGTGCCAGCAGCGCCGCCGGGGCAGGCAACCAAGAGACCCAGTACTTC.

This clone was seen a single time. This chain joins TRBV11-2 and TRBJ2-7, with D tentatively TRBD1 (6 bases). The germline V gene has CDR1 SGHAT and CDR2 FQNNGV. Trimming stripped 7 bases from V and 0 bases from J, with 16 bases between. This CDR3 is built from 15 residues. The CDR3 DNA follows: TGTGCCAGCACCACACAGGGAACTAACTCCTACGAGCAGTACTTC. Encoded protein: CASTTQGTNSYEQYF. Variable domain in full (rest from reference TRBV11-2 and TRBJ2-7): EAGVAQSPRYKIIEKRQSVAFWCNPISGHATLYWYQQILGQGPKLLIQFQNNGVVDDSQLPKDRFSAERLKGVDSTLKIQPAKLEDSAVYLCASTTQGTNSYEQYFGPGTRLTVT.

The chain joins TRBV2 to TRBJ2-3, with 10 bases that match TRBD2. The CDR3 runs 15 residues. Germline V gene lookup returns CDR1 SNHLY and CDR2 FYNNEI. Trimming removed 7 bases from V and 1 base from J; junction bases left unmatched: 5. CDR3 protein: CASTRLAGGTDTQYF. CDR3 nucleotides: TGTGCCAGCACTAGGCTAGCGGGAGGCACAGATACGCAGTATTTT.

V usage is TRBV7-3 and J usage is TRBJ2-5, with TRBD2 matching 10 bases. With V trimmed by 5 bases and J by 5 bases, 8 bases remained unmatched. The CDR3 is 15 amino acids. The germline CDR1 and CDR2 sequences are SGHTA and FQGTGA. This CDR3 reads CASSPRASGSETQYF. CDR3 DNA sequence: TGTGCCAGCAGCCCCCGGGCTAGCGGGAGTGAGACCCAGTACTTC.

V usage is TRBV13 and J usage is TRBJ1-2; no reliable D call. V was clipped by 0 bases and J by 10 bases, with 12 bases between them. The germline V gene has CDR1 PRHDT and CDR2 FYEKMQ (reference sequence). This CDR3 is built from 13 residues. This chain's CDR3 is CASSLGRVSDYTF. CDR3 DNA: TGTGCCAGCAGCTTAGGGAGGGTTTCGGACTACACCTTC.

This clone was observed once. The chain recombines TRBV5-4 with TRBJ2-2; 11 nucleotides agree with TRBD2. CDR3 length: 17 residues. V trimming: 5 bases; J trimming: 5 bases; junction bases outside the gene matches: 11. From germline, CDR1 is SGHNT and CDR2 YYREEE (reference sequence). CDR3 bases: TGTGCCAGCAGACCGGGGGGTCTAGCGGGAGGAACCGGGGAGCTGTTTTTT. It encodes CASRPGGLAGGTGELFF. Full variable domain (remainder filled in from reference TRBV5-4 and TRBJ2-2): ETGVTQSPTHLIKTRGQQVTLRCSSQSGHNTVSWYQQALGQGPQFIFQYYREEENGRGNFPPRFSGLQFPNYSSELNVNALELDDSALYLCASRPGGLAGGTGELFFGEGSRLTVL.